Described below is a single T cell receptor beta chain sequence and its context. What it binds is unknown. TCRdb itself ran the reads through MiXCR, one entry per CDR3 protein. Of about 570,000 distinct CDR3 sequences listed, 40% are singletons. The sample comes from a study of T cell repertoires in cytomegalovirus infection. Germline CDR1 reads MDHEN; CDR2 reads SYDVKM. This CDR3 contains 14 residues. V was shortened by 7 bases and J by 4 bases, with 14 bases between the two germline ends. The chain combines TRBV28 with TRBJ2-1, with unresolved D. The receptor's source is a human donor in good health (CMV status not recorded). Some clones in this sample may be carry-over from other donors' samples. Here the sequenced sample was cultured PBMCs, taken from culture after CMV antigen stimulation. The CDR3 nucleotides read TGTGCCAGCAACTTGGGGTTCTCTTACAATGAGCAGTTCTTC. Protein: CASNLGFSYNEQFF.